This entry features one TCR beta chain sequence. Its specificity is unknown. The conserved phenylalanine or tryptophan normally closing the CDR3 is absent here, so this likely arose from a read error. The entry originates in a study of molecular identifiers for immune sequencing clone quantification. With listed TCR primers and previously described methods, bulk TCR libraries were prepared. MiXCR was run by TCRdb on the PCR reads, yielding one entry per CDR3 protein. The table records approximately 500,000 distinct CDR3 sequences, about a fifth of them present only once. Study-wide results and caveats: Spiked Jurkat TCR RNA equal to one cell could reportedly be picked out among approximately 980,000 naive cells. Molecules of identical TCR sharing a barcode could underestimate highly expanded clone sizes.

Germline CDR1 reads GTSNPN; CDR2 reads SVGIG (reference sequence). The CDR3 is made up of 12 amino acids. The V gene lost 3 bases and the J gene lost 2 bases, with 8 bases spanning the gap. The clonotype comes from a human donor in good health. Some libraries in this study had Jurkat cell RNA spiked in. V gene TRBV30 combines with J gene TRBJ2-7; D is perhaps TRBD2 (5 bases). Sequenced input: naive CD8+ T cells from blood, with Jurkat cell RNA spiked in. The subset: FACS-sorted CD8+CD4-CCR7+CD45RA+ naive T cells. CDR3 bases: TGTGCCTGGAGCACCGGGGCCTACGAGCAGTACTCC. The encoded protein is CAWSTGAYEQYS.